Listed below are T cell receptor beta chains from one sample, sequenced in a study of molecular identifiers for immune sequencing clone quantification. TCRdb ran MiXCR on the PCR reads and lists one entry per CDR3 protein. Altogether approximately 59,000 distinct CDR3 sequences are present, less than 20% being singletons, with the ten largest covering around 1.5%. The specimen sequenced was naive CD8+ T cells from blood, with Jurkat cell RNA spiked in. These receptor sequences come from a human donor in good health. Some libraries in this study had Jurkat cell RNA spiked in. Each CDR3 is given with its conserved first and last residue. D genes are given only for firm matches. A row's size may be missing; if present it is once, few, many or a size class.

v_call	d_call	clone_size	j_call	cdr3_nt	cdr3_aa
TRBV20-1	NA	many	TRBJ2-5	TGCAGTGCTAGTACGCTAATACAAGAGACCCAGTACTTC	CSASTLIQETQYF
TRBV24-1	TRBD1	few	TRBJ2-2	TGTGCCACCAGTGATTCCCGGCGGGACAGGGGGCCGTCGGGGGAGCTGTTTTTT	CATSDSRRDRGPSGELFF
TRBV20-1	TRBD2	many	TRBJ2-3	TGCAGTGCTAGAGATCGCAATAGCGGGTATGCAGATACGCAGTATTTT	CSARDRNSGYADTQYF
TRBV15	TRBD1	NA	TRBJ2-1	TGTGCCACCAGCCGGGACAGGGTCCTTCATGAGCAGTTCTTC	CATSRDRVLHEQFF
TRBV19	NA	NA	TRBJ2-7	TGTGCCAGTAGTATTTTCGGGGGTGGCGAGCAGTACTTC	CASSIFGGGEQYF
TRBV4-3	NA	many	TRBJ2-5	TGCGCCAGCAGCCAAAATATTGCCGGGGCCGGGGGAGAGACCCAGTACTTC	CASSQNIAGAGGETQYF
TRBV29-1	TRBD2	many	TRBJ2-1	TGCAGCATTAGGGCTAGCGGGAGCTATGAGCAGTTCTTC	CSIRASGSYEQFF
TRBV5-1	TRBD2	few	TRBJ2-5	TGCGCCAGCAGCTTGGGGAACTCAGGACTAGCGGGATTCGTCGAGACCCAGTACTTC	CASSLGNSGLAGFVETQYF
TRBV14	NA	few	TRBJ2-1	TGTGCCAGCAGCGTGCTCAATGAGCAGTTCTTC	CASSVLNEQFF
TRBV21-1	NA	many	TRBJ2-1	TGTGCCAGCGACTCTGGACAGGATAGCTCCTACAATGAGCAGTGGGGCTCCTACAATGAGCAGTTCTTC	CASDSGQDSSYNEQWGSYNEQFF
TRBV6-2/TRBV6-3	NA	many	TRBJ2-7	TGTGCCAGCAGTTACTCGATCCTTTATCCGGGACGCGGCTCCTACGAGCAGTACTTC	CASSYSILYPGRGSYEQYF
TRBV20-1	NA	NA	TRBJ2-4	TGCAGTGCCACCGCGGACGGAAACTCCAAAAACATTCAGTACTTC	CSATADGNSKNIQYF
TRBV28	NA	few	TRBJ1-2	TGTGCCAGCAGGGACAGTGATTATGGCTACACCTTC	CASRDSDYGYTF
TRBV27	NA	NA	TRBJ1-1	TGTGCCAGCGGGACTCTGACACTTGCGACAGAAGCTTTCTTT	CASGTLTLATEAFF
TRBV27	NA	NA	TRBJ2-2	TGTGCCACCCGGAGGGGATACACCGGGGAGCTGTTTTTT	CATRRGYTGELFF
TRBV6-1	TRBD1	many	TRBJ2-7	TGTGCCAGCAGTCCCGGGACAGAATTCTACGAGCAGTACTTC	CASSPGTEFYEQYF
TRBV13	NA	many	TRBJ1-4	TGTGCCAGCAGCTTAATGGAGACAACTAATGAAAAACTGTTTTTT	CASSLMETTNEKLFF
TRBV7-9	TRBD2	many	TRBJ2-7	TGTGCCAGCAGCTTAGAACTAGCGGACCCGATAAGCTCCTACGAGCAGTACTTC	CASSLELADPISSYEQYF
TRBV4-1	NA	many	TRBJ2-7	TGCGCCAGCAGCCAAGTCGTGGAATACGAGCAGTACTTC	CASSQVVEYEQYF
TRBV29-1	NA	many	TRBJ1-2	TGCAGCGTTGAAGAACCCGCTGACAGGATCAACTATGGCTACACCTTC	CSVEEPADRINYGYTF
TRBV27	TRBD1	many	TRBJ1-2	TGTGCCAGCAGTTCCCATACAGGGGCGAACTATGGCTACACCTTC	CASSSHTGANYGYTF
TRBV5-6	NA	many	TRBJ1-5	TGTGCCAGCAGCTTGTCATATAGCAATCAGCCCCAGCATTTT	CASSLSYSNQPQHF
TRBV29-1	TRBD1	NA	TRBJ2-2	TGTAGCGTTGTTCCCAGGGGGCCGGAGACCGGGGAGCTGTTTTTT	CSVVPRGPETGELFF
TRBV2	NA	NA	TRBJ2-7	TGTGCCAGTGCCGGTGGTTACGAGCAGTACTTC	CASAGGYEQYF
TRBV7-2	NA	many	TRBJ2-7	TGTGCCAGCAGTCATAACAGGGGGGGGTACGAGCAGTACTTC	CASSHNRGGYEQYF
TRBV19	TRBD2	many	TRBJ2-1	TGTGCCAGTAGTACCTACGGACTAGCAGATACTGAGCAGTTCTTC	CASSTYGLADTEQFF
TRBV5-5	TRBD1	many	TRBJ2-7	TGTGCCAGCAGCCCATACGGGACAGGGGTATACGAGCAGTACTTC	CASSPYGTGVYEQYF
TRBV14	NA	many	TRBJ2-1	TGTGCCAGCAGCCAAGTGAGGAGTGGATGGGATGAGCAGTTCTTC	CASSQVRSGWDEQFF
TRBV5-5	TRBD1	many	TRBJ2-3	TGTGCCAGCGAGCCTACTCTGACAGGGGGCTTGGATACGCAGTATTTT	CASEPTLTGGLDTQYF
TRBV7-9	NA	many	TRBJ2-7	TGTGCCAGCAGCTTAGAAGGGGTAGCAGCCTACGAGCAGTACTTC	CASSLEGVAAYEQYF
TRBV4-1	TRBD1	many	TRBJ2-7	TGCGCCACCTCAAGGGGGACAGGGAACCGTTACGAGCAGTACTTC	CATSRGTGNRYEQYF
TRBV4-2	NA	many	TRBJ1-1	TGTGCCAGCAGCCAAGTTTTTGAGAACATGAACACTGAAGCTTTCTTT	CASSQVFENMNTEAFF
TRBV11-2	NA	many	TRBJ2-5	TGTGCCAGCAGTATGGGCTATATAGATAGGTGGGAGACCCAGTACTTC	CASSMGYIDRWETQYF
TRBV3-1	NA	many	TRBJ2-5	TGTGCCAGCAGCCAAGAGAACTCCCAAGAGACCCAGTACTTC	CASSQENSQETQYF
TRBV5-1	NA	medium-sized	TRBJ2-3	TGCGCCAGCAGCTCACTAGCCCCAAGCACAGATACGCAGTATTTT	CASSSLAPSTDTQYF
TRBV12-3/TRBV12-4	NA	few	TRBJ2-1	TGTGCCACAGGCGTCGCCTACAATGAGCAGTTCTTC	CATGVAYNEQFF
TRBV4-1	NA	many	TRBJ2-2	TGCGCCAGCAGCCACCCAAATGGGGGAACACACGGAACGAACACCGGGGAGCTGTTTTTT	CASSHPNGGTHGTNTGELFF
TRBV6-5	NA	NA	TRBJ2-2	TGTGCCAGCAGTTACTCAGGGGAGAACACCGGGGAGCTGTTTTTT	CASSYSGENTGELFF
TRBV24-1	NA	few	TRBJ2-5	TGTGCCACCAGTGAACGAGGGAGCCAAGAGACCCAGTACTTC	CATSERGSQETQYF
TRBV20-1	NA	NA	TRBJ1-5	TGCAGTGCTTGGACAGCGTCTAGCAATCAGCCCCAGCATTTT	CSAWTASSNQPQHF
TRBV2	NA	NA	TRBJ2-7	TGTGCCTGCAGTGAGTCGGCTGAGTTCTACGAGCAGTACTTC	CACSESAEFYEQYF
TRBV27	NA	many	TRBJ2-2	TGTGCCAGCACTCACGCCACCATCGGCACCGGGGAGCTGTTTTTT	CASTHATIGTGELFF